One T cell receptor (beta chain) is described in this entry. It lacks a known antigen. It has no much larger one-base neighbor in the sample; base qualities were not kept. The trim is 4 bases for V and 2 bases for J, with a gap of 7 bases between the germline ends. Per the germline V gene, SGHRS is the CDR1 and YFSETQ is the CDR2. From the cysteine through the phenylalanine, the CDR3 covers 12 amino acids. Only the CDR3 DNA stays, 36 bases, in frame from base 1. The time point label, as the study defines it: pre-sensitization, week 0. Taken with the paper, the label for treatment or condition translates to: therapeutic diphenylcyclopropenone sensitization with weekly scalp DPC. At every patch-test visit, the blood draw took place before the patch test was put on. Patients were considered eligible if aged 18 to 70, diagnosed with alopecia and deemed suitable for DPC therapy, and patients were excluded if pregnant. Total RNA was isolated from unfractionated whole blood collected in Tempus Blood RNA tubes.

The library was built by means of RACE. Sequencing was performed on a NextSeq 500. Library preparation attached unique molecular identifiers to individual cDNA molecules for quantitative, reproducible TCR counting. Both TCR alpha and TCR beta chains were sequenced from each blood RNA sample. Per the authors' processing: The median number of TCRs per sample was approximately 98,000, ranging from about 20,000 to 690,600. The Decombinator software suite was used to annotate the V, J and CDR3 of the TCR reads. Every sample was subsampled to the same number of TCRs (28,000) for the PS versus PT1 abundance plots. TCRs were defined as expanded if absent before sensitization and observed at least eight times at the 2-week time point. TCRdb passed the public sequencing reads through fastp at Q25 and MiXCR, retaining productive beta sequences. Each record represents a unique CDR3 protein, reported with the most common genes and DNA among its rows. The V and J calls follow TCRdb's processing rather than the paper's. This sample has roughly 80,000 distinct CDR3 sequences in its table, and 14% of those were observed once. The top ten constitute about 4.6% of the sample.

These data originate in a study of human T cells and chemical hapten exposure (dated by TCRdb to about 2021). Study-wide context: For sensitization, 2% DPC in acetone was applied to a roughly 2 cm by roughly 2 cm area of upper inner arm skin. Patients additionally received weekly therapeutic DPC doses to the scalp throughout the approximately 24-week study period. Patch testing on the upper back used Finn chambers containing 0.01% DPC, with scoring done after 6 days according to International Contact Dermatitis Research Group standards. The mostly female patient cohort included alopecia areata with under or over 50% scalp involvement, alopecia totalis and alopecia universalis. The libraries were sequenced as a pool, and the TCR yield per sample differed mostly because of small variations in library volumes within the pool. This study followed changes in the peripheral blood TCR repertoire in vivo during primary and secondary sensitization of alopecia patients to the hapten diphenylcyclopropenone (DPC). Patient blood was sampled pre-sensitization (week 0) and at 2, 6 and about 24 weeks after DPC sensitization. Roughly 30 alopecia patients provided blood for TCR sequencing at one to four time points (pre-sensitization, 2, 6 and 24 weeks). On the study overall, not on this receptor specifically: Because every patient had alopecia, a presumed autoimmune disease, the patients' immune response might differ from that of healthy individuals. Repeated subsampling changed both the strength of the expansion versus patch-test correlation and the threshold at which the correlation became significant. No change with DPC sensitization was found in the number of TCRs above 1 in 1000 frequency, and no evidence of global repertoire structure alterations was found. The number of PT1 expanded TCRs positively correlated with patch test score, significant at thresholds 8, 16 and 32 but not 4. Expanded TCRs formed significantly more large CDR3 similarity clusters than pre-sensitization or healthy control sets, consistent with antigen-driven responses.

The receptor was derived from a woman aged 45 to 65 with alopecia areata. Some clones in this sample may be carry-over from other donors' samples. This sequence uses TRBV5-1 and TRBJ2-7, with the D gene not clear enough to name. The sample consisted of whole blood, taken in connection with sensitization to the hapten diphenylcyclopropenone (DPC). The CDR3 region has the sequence CASSHRPYEQYF. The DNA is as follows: TGCGCCAGCAGCCATCGACCCTACGAGCAGTACTTC.